This T cell receptor beta chain was sequenced during a study of siplizumab effects on memory and regulatory T cells. Overall study findings and caveats: Treg-derived clones made up an average of around 75% of mappable alloreactive CD4+ clones with siplizumab and over 25% in controls. Apparently key alloresponse contributors, naive T cells also seemed more diverse than memory cells. Proliferating Tregs in siplizumab cultures were never verified as suppressive.

Remarks on this clone: Its antigen is as yet unknown.

Sequenced by immunoSEQ multiplex PCR; TCRdb stores in-frame clones only, minus some. This sample carries about 66,000 clones, roughly 96% of them seen once, and the ten largest clones take more than 0.095%. V lost 10 bases to trimming and J lost 6 bases; unmatched junction nucleotides: 8. Germline V lookup: CDR1 ENHRY, CDR2 SYGVKD. The CDR3 contains 13 residues. The sample comprised naive CD8+ T cells sorted from blood. The TCR originated in a human donor in good health. V and J are TRBV10-3 and TRBJ2-1; 8 nucleotides match TRBD2. This CDR3 reads CATAAGGPNEQFF. In DNA, the CDR3 is TGTGCCACCGCTGCGGGGGGCCCCAATGAGCAGTTCTTC.